This T cell receptor beta chain was identified during a study of Ad26.COV2.S vaccination and SARS-CoV-2 variants. This clone was observed once. This CDR3 has 16 residues. Trimming cost V 5 bases and J 8 bases, with 22 bases left between them. Germline V gene lookup returns CDR1 SGHVS and CDR2 FQNEAQ. As to treatment: roughly 20 received Ad26.COV2.S at low or high dose, single or two shots; 5 received placebo; per-sample allocation not given. The study sampled participants on day 63 after the first vaccine or placebo injection. Profiled with immunoSEQ multiplex PCR; TCRdb holds only in-frame clones, not every one. The repertoire has more than 300,000 clones, 86% of them found once; the top ten carry 1.9%.

The clonotype comes from a person between 18 and 60 years old who received the Ad26.COV2.S COVID-19 vaccine or a placebo. The sequencing used peripheral blood, collected in a trial of Ad26.COV2.S vaccine versus placebo. The rearrangement uses TRBV7-8 and TRBJ2-1; D is unresolved. CDR3 loop: CASSPRGPPPWDEQFF. CDR3 DNA: TGTGCCAGCAGCCCGCGAGGACCCCCACCCTGGGATGAGCAGTTCTTC.